The TCR beta chain described here comes from a study of cytomegalovirus exposure and HLA in healthy donors. The study ran its PCR with 60 Vbeta and 13 Jbeta primers. Repertoires were generated with immunoSEQ multiplex PCR, while TCRdb's copy carries only in-frame clones and drops some. Among roughly 140,000 clones listed, approximately 82% were seen once. V was pared by 9 bases and J by 5 bases, with 9 bases of the junction left unmatched. The CDR3 contains 14 residues. Germline-derived CDR1 and CDR2 are SEHNR and FQNEAQ (reference sequence). Note on this clone: Its target is not known.

The study, taken as a whole, reports: TCR beta sequences reportedly predicted most subjects' HLA-A and HLA-B alleles accurately. The dataset shows that most TCR sequences were rare, while some public TCRs occurred in many donors. Most of the TCR beta V segments (in an earlier analysis) were productive either about 87% or about 30% of the time. In presence/absence analyses, roughly uniform sequencing depth across donors was assumed.

Input material: PBMCs. The chain has TRBV7-9 and TRBJ2-5, with TRBD2 matching 10 bases. The sequence was collected from a woman aged 55-75 years in good health and CMV-seropositive. CDR3 region: CASGSGRLVETQYF. The CDR3, as DNA: TGTGCCAGTGGTAGCGGGAGGTTAGTTGAGACCCAGTACTTC.